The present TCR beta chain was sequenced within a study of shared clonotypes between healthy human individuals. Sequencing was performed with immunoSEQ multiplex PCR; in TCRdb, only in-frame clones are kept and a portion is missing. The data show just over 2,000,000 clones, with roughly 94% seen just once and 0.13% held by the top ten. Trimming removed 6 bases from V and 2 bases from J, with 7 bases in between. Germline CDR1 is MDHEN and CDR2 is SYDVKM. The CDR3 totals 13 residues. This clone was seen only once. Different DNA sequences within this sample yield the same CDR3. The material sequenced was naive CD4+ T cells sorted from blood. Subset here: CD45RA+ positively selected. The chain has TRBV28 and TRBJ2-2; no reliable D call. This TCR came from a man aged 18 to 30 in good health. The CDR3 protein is CASRDGNTGELFF. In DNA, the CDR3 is TGTGCCAGCAGAGATGGTAACACCGGGGAGCTGTTTTTT.